Shown below are 14 T cell receptor beta chains from a single sample sequenced in a study of beta chain features in type 1 diabetes. The study reverse transcribed the entire isolated RNA, so it sequenced expressed TCRB transcripts. This table comes from immunoSEQ multiplex PCR, and its TCRdb copy is limited to in-frame clones, with some not included. The sample holds hundreds of thousands of clones, over 25% seen once. Sequencing was performed on naive CD4+ T cells from blood. Receptor source: a man aged 18 to 30 in good health.

This sequence joins TRBV7-2 and TRBJ2-1; 10 bases are a match to TRBD1. In germline, CDR1 is SGHTA, CDR2 FQGNSA. With V trimmed by 5 bases and J by 8 bases, 3 bases remained unmatched. The CDR3 spans 13 residues. The CDR3 bases are TGTGCCAGCAGCAAGACAGGGGGCTATGAGCAGTTCTTC. Amino acid sequence: CASSKTGGYEQFF.

This clone was seen a handful of times. The chain carries TRBV5-1 and TRBJ2-1, with 13 nucleotides matching TRBD2. Losses at the gene ends were 3 bases for V and 4 bases for J; bases not matched to a gene: 7. Germline CDR1 reads SGHRS; CDR2 reads YFSETQ. This CDR3 contains 17 residues. For the CDR3, the DNA is TGCGCCAGCAGCTCCGGGACTAGCGGGACGCCATACAATGAGCAGTTCTTC. This translates into CASSSGTSGTPYNEQFF.

The rearrangement links TRBV30 to TRBJ1-1; no definite D call. V lost 1 base, J lost 7 bases, and 7 bases lay in between. CDR3 length equals 11 residues. Germline V gene data show CDR1 as GTSNPN and CDR2 as SVGIG (reference sequence). CDR3 residues: CAWSGKGEAFF. The CDR3 nucleotides read TGTGCCTGGAGTGGGAAGGGTGAAGCTTTCTTT.

This chain connects TRBV7-3 to TRBJ1-3; D not resolved. V lost 6 bases and J 4 bases, leaving 10 bases between the germline ends. CDR1 SGHTA and CDR2 FQGTGA come from the germline V gene. This CDR3 comprises 13 residues. CDR3 in DNA: TGTGCCAGCAGTCCCCCGGGGGGAAACACCATATATTTT. It yields the protein CASSPPGGNTIYF.

This clone was observed a handful of times. The V gene is TRBV7-9, the J gene TRBJ1-2; D is uncertain. Germline V gene sequence: CDR1 SEHNR, CDR2 FQNEAQ (reference sequence). V lost 5 bases to trimming and J lost 2 bases, with 12 bases between them. The CDR3 loop spans 14 amino acids. CDR3 bases: TGTGCCAGCAGCCCAGCAGGCGGGAACTATGGCTACACCTTC. This codes for CASSPAGGNYGYTF.

This clone was recorded only once. V gene TRBV15 combines with J gene TRBJ2-1; D possibly corresponds to TRBD1 (6 bases). V was shortened by 0 bases and J by 9 bases, with 12 bases between the two germline ends. From germline, CDR1 is LNHNV and CDR2 YYDKDF (reference sequence). The CDR3 sequence is 14 residues long. The CDR3 DNA sequence: TGTGCCACCAGCAGAGATGTACAGGGCAGTGAGCAGTTCTTC. This gives the protein CATSRDVQGSEQFF.

This clone was picked up a small number of times. The CDR3 region is CASSSRTRGSYNEQFF. The CDR3 DNA follows: TGTGCCAGCAGCTCCCGGACTAGGGGCTCCTACAATGAGCAGTTCTTC. This sequence joins TRBV5-4 and TRBJ2-1; 7 bases agree with TRBD2. CDR1 is SGHNT, CDR2 YYREEE, per germline (reference sequence). The ends lost 3 bases at V and 0 bases at J; junction bases unmatched: 6. This CDR3 is built from 16 residues.

The chain's CDR3 is CAWSGSYEQYF. The CDR3 region has the DNA TGTGCCTGGAGTGGATCCTACGAGCAGTACTTC. The chain links TRBV30 to TRBJ2-5; D ambiguous. The DNA end is a closer match to TRBJ2-7, so the J assignment may be wrong. Germline V gene sequence: CDR1 GTSNPN, CDR2 SVGIG (reference sequence). The CDR3 covers 11 residues.

This clone came up once. The J gene is TRBJ1-1, the V gene TRBV7-6; D may be TRBD1 (5 bases). V lost 0 bases and J lost 4, with 9 bases in between. This CDR3 has 14 amino acids. Germline loops: CDR1 SGHVS, CDR2 FNYEAQ. This chain's CDR3 is CASSLAGAGTEAFF. The CDR3 DNA reads TGTGCCAGCAGCTTAGCAGGGGCCGGCACTGAAGCTTTCTTT.

This rearrangement joins TRBV7-2 to TRBJ2-7, with D perhaps matching TRBD2 (6 bases). The CDR3 contains 12 residues. V lost 4 bases to trimming and J lost 7 bases, with 11 bases between them. Germline values: CDR1 SGHTA, CDR2 FQGNSA. CDR3 DNA: TGTGCCAGCAGCTGGGACTCCGGTGAGCAGTACTTC. It translates to CASSWDSGEQYF.

The V call is TRBV7-2, the J call TRBJ2-6, with 7 positions matching TRBD1. Germline trimming cut 4 bases from V and 0 bases from J; bases unmatched to any gene: 9. The CDR3 covers 18 residues. Per the germline V gene, CDR1 is SGHTA and CDR2 is FQGNSA. This CDR3 reads CASSSRTGSYSGANVLTF. The CDR3 DNA sequence: TGTGCCAGCAGCTCCCGGACAGGCTCCTACTCTGGGGCCAACGTCCTGACTTTC.

The gene calls are TRBV9 and TRBJ2-5, with TRBD2 matching over 13 bases. Germline CDR1 reads SGDLS; CDR2 reads YYNGEE. With 4 bases clipped from V and 5 bases from J, the junction kept 14 bases outside the gene matches. The length of the CDR3 is 18 residues. The DNA of the CDR3 is TGTGCCAGCAGCCCACGATCCCGACTAGCGGGAGGAACCGAGACCCAGTACTTC. Translation: CASSPRSRLAGGTETQYF.

The chain combines TRBV9 with TRBJ2-3, with D maybe TRBD2 (5 bases). The germline CDR1 and CDR2 sequences are SGDLS and YYNGEE. V was cut by 4 bases and J by 1 base, with 16 bases left in between. The CDR3 sequence is 16 residues long. The CDR3 nucleotides are TGTGCCAGCAGCTCCCGTCCCGGACTCGGCACAGATACGCAGTATTTT. It is translated as CASSSRPGLGTDTQYF.

This clone occurred a few times. The V call is TRBV10-3, the J call TRBJ2-5, with a possible D match to TRBD1 (6 bases). The V gene's germline CDR1 is ENHRY and CDR2 SYGVKD. This CDR3 contains 14 residues. V was clipped by 8 bases and J by 0 bases, with 13 bases between them. CDR3 in amino acids: CAIAQDSNQETQYF. For the CDR3, the DNA is TGTGCCATCGCCCAGGACAGCAACCAAGAGACCCAGTACTTC.